The clone carrying this TCR beta chain turned up a few times. The antigen remains undetermined. Trimming took off 3 bases at V and 6 bases at J, with 21 bases between the two ends. CDR1 and CDR2 (germline): LNHDA, SQIVND (reference sequence). The CDR3 is made up of 16 amino acids. This sample is part of a study of T cells in Graves' hyperthyroidism and ophthalmopathy. The study, taken as a whole, reports: Among thyroid clonotypes expanded above 0.001, most also appeared in blood.

RNA transcripts yielded amplified TCR beta CDR3 regions. The study used the HTBI primer set for a first-round RT-PCR of the TCR CDR3. TCRdb reanalysed the multiplex PCR reads using MiXCR and keeps one entry per CDR3 protein. The profile shows about 700,000 distinct CDR3 sequences, 12% to 15% of them singletons. The chain joins TRBV19 to TRBJ2-7; perhaps D is TRBD1 or TRBD2 (6 bases each). Source material: blood. The receptor's source is a woman under 30 with Graves' hyperthyroidism. The CDR3 loop is CASSIRRGTKTGEQYF. The DNA of the CDR3 is TGTGCCAGTAGTATCCGGAGGGGGACGAAAACGGGCGAGCAGTACTTC.